The 3 T cell receptor beta chains below were found in one sample sequenced in a study of OX40 agonist ivuxolimab in advanced cancers. Assay: immunoSEQ multiplex PCR; the TCRdb copy retains only in-frame clones and omits some. The sample has about 70,000 clones, roughly 92% seen once. Sequencing used CD4+ or CD8+ T cells sorted from blood, obtained in a trial of the OX40 agonist ivuxolimab. Receptor source: an adult with an advanced solid tumor such as melanoma, head and neck, liver or kidney cancer.

The chain employs TRBV30 and TRBJ2-3; the D gene is possibly TRBD2 (6 bases). The V gene lost 3 bases and the J gene lost 2 bases, with 6 bases spanning the gap. Germline CDR1 reads GTSNPN; CDR2 reads SVGIG (reference sequence). The CDR3 sequence is 12 residues long. The CDR3 sequence is CAWRDYTDTQYF. CDR3 sequence (DNA): TGTGCCTGGAGGGACTACACAGATACGCAGTATTTT.

J is TRBJ2-5 and V is TRBV7-2; possible D gene TRBD1, 6 bases. The germline gives CDR1 SGHTA, CDR2 FQGNSA. The germline V and J ends were trimmed by 3 bases and 2 bases, with 13 bases remaining between them. This CDR3 has 15 amino acids. The CDR3 loop reads CASSFSRGVQETQYF. The CDR3 DNA is TGTGCCAGCAGCTTCTCCAGGGGAGTTCAAGAGACCCAGTACTTC.

This clone was observed a single time. This chain uses TRBV27 with TRBJ1-1, with 8 positions matching TRBD1. The CDR3 spans 16 residues. J lost 3 bases, V lost 5 bases, and 11 bases had no gene match. Germline CDR1 is MNHEY and CDR2 is SMNVEV (reference sequence). The DNA of the CDR3 is TGTGCCAGCAGTATTATATTCACAGGGGGTGACACTGAAGCTTTCTTT. Residues: CASSIIFTGGDTEAFF.